These T cell receptor beta chains were read from a single sample in a study of beta chain features in type 1 diabetes. The data were produced by immunoSEQ multiplex PCR, yet TCRdb's version contains in-frame clones alone and is incomplete. Of approximately 730,000 clones in the sample, around 15% were seen once. What was sequenced was naive CD4+ T cells from blood. These receptor sequences come from a man younger than 30 with type 1 diabetes. Both conserved end residues are part of each CDR3. Fields, in order: clone size, D gene, J gene, V gene, CDR3 DNA, CDR3 protein. The D gene is left open where the match is weak. Only some rows state a clone size, as once, few, many or a class for expanded clones.

clone_size: few; d_call: TRBD2; j_call: TRBJ2-5; v_call: TRBV5-1; cdr3_nt: TGCGCCAGCAGCTTCCTAGCGGGCGGTAGTGGCGCCCAGTACTTC; cdr3_aa: CASSFLAGGSGAQYF
clone_size: few; d_call: -; j_call: TRBJ2-5; v_call: TRBV4-1; cdr3_nt: TGCGCCAGCAGCCAGCTTGCTACCCAGTACTTC; cdr3_aa: CASSQLATQYF
clone_size: few; d_call: -; j_call: TRBJ2-1; v_call: TRBV9; cdr3_nt: TGTGCCAGCAGCCCCCCCGGACTCGGCGATGAGCAGTTCTTC; cdr3_aa: CASSPPGLGDEQFF
clone_size: -; d_call: -; j_call: TRBJ1-5; v_call: TRBV9; cdr3_nt: TGTGCCAGCAGCGTTGGAGGGTCGAGCAATCAGCCCCAGCATTTT; cdr3_aa: CASSVGGSSNQPQHF
clone_size: few; d_call: -; j_call: TRBJ1-1; v_call: TRBV7-9; cdr3_nt: TGTGCCAGCAGCTTAGGGAATCCCCTCGCTGAAGCTTTCTTT; cdr3_aa: CASSLGNPLAEAFF
clone_size: -; d_call: -; j_call: TRBJ2-2; v_call: TRBV7-8; cdr3_nt: TGTGCCAGCAGCTTAGACGGGGAGCTGTTTTTT; cdr3_aa: CASSLDGELFF
clone_size: -; d_call: -; j_call: TRBJ1-2; v_call: TRBV11-2; cdr3_nt: TGTGCCAGCAGCTTACACAGGGCGAACTATGGCTACACCTTC; cdr3_aa: CASSLHRANYGYTF
clone_size: -; d_call: -; j_call: TRBJ2-7; v_call: TRBV28; cdr3_nt: TGTGCCAGCAGGTCTCAGGGGTTCGAGCAGTACTTC; cdr3_aa: CASRSQGFEQYF
clone_size: -; d_call: -; j_call: TRBJ1-1; v_call: TRBV27; cdr3_nt: TGTGCCAGCAGTTTATCCACAGTGGTGGGGACTGAAGCTTTCTTT; cdr3_aa: CASSLSTVVGTEAFF
clone_size: -; d_call: -; j_call: TRBJ2-1; v_call: TRBV5-1; cdr3_nt: TGCGCCAGCAGCTTGGGCGGCCCCAATGAGCAGTTCTTC; cdr3_aa: CASSLGGPNEQFF
clone_size: few; d_call: TRBD1; j_call: TRBJ2-3; v_call: TRBV9; cdr3_nt: TGTGCCAGCAGCGTTAGGACAGGGAGCACAGATACGCAGTATTTT; cdr3_aa: CASSVRTGSTDTQYF
clone_size: few; d_call: TRBD2; j_call: TRBJ2-1; v_call: TRBV29-1; cdr3_nt: TGCAGCGTTCACTGGAGACTAGCCTTGCGGAACAATGAGCAGTTCTTC; cdr3_aa: CSVHWRLALRNNEQFF
clone_size: -; d_call: -; j_call: TRBJ1-2; v_call: TRBV6-6; cdr3_nt: TGTGCCAGCAGTCCACCCTGGGAGGGAGGAGGCTCTGGCTACACCTTC; cdr3_aa: CASSPPWEGGGSGYTF
clone_size: few; d_call: TRBD1; j_call: TRBJ2-5; v_call: TRBV5-6; cdr3_nt: TGTGCCAGCAGCGCCGGACAGGGGCCCAGGTACCAAGAGACCCAGTACTTC; cdr3_aa: CASSAGQGPRYQETQYF
clone_size: few; d_call: -; j_call: TRBJ1-1; v_call: TRBV18; cdr3_nt: TGTGCCAGCTCACAGGGGAACACTGAAGCTTTCTTT; cdr3_aa: CASSQGNTEAFF
clone_size: -; d_call: -; j_call: TRBJ2-1; v_call: TRBV10-2; cdr3_nt: TGCGCCAGCAGTGGTTCGGGCCATGAGCAGTTCTTC; cdr3_aa: CASSGSGHEQFF
clone_size: few; d_call: TRBD2; j_call: TRBJ2-7; v_call: TRBV30; cdr3_nt: TGTGCCTGGTCGATAGCGGGGGCCCTCTACGAGCAGTACTTC; cdr3_aa: CAWSIAGALYEQYF
clone_size: -; d_call: -; j_call: TRBJ2-5; v_call: TRBV7-3; cdr3_nt: TGTGCCAGCAGCTTAGGGCCAGTACAAGAGACCCAGTACTTC; cdr3_aa: CASSLGPVQETQYF
clone_size: -; d_call: -; j_call: TRBJ2-4; v_call: TRBV30; cdr3_nt: TGTGCCTGGAGTGTACGTAAACTTCAGTACTTC; cdr3_aa: CAWSVRKLQYF
clone_size: few; d_call: TRBD1; j_call: TRBJ2-7; v_call: TRBV5-1; cdr3_nt: TGCGCCAGCAGCCTTTGGGACAGCTCCTACGAGCAGTACTTC; cdr3_aa: CASSLWDSSYEQYF
clone_size: -; d_call: TRBD1; j_call: TRBJ2-1; v_call: TRBV4-1; cdr3_nt: TGCGCCAGCAGCCAAACCAAGGGACAGAGGGTTTACAATGAGCAGTTCTTC; cdr3_aa: CASSQTKGQRVYNEQFF
clone_size: few; d_call: -; j_call: TRBJ1-2; v_call: TRBV7-9; cdr3_nt: TGTGCCAGCAGCTTAGCGGTTAGGCATAACTATGGCTACACCTTC; cdr3_aa: CASSLAVRHNYGYTF
clone_size: -; d_call: -; j_call: TRBJ1-2; v_call: TRBV10-2; cdr3_nt: TGCGCCAGCAGCACACAGGTTAACTATGGCTACACCTTC; cdr3_aa: CASSTQVNYGYTF
clone_size: -; d_call: -; j_call: TRBJ2-1; v_call: TRBV9; cdr3_nt: TGTGCCAGCAGCGTAGGGGTGCCCTACAATGAGCAGTTCTTC; cdr3_aa: CASSVGVPYNEQFF
clone_size: -; d_call: TRBD1; j_call: TRBJ2-7; v_call: TRBV5-1; cdr3_nt: TGCGCCAGCAGCCCGTCGACAGGGAAACGCTACGAGCAGTACTTC; cdr3_aa: CASSPSTGKRYEQYF
clone_size: few; d_call: TRBD1; j_call: TRBJ1-6; v_call: TRBV5-1; cdr3_nt: TGCGCCAGCAGCCTGGACCCCGTGACAGGGTCGAATAATTCACCCCTCCACTTT; cdr3_aa: CASSLDPVTGSNNSPLHF
clone_size: few; d_call: -; j_call: TRBJ1-1; v_call: TRBV6-5; cdr3_nt: TGTGCCAGCAGTTACTCAAGATGGGGGCTTGAAGCTTTCTTT; cdr3_aa: CASSYSRWGLEAFF
clone_size: -; d_call: -; j_call: TRBJ2-7; v_call: TRBV5-1; cdr3_nt: TGCGCCAGCAGCTTGGTACCAGGCGCTACCTACGAGCAGTACTTC; cdr3_aa: CASSLVPGATYEQYF
clone_size: few; d_call: -; j_call: TRBJ2-3; v_call: TRBV10-3; cdr3_nt: TGTGCCATCAGGCGGGACAGCCCCACAGATACGCAGTATTTT; cdr3_aa: CAIRRDSPTDTQYF
clone_size: -; d_call: -; j_call: TRBJ1-1; v_call: TRBV10-1; cdr3_nt: TGCGCCAGCAGTGAGATGCCAGCCCTTGAAGCTTTCTTT; cdr3_aa: CASSEMPALEAFF
clone_size: -; d_call: TRBD1; j_call: TRBJ1-4; v_call: TRBV9; cdr3_nt: TGTGCCAGCAGCGGACAGGGGGCCGCAACTAATGAAAAACTGTTTTTT; cdr3_aa: CASSGQGAATNEKLFF
clone_size: -; d_call: -; j_call: TRBJ1-3; v_call: TRBV9; cdr3_nt: TGTGCCAGCAGCGTAGGAGGATCAGAGGGCTACTCTGGAAACACCATATATTTT; cdr3_aa: CASSVGGSEGYSGNTIYF
clone_size: -; d_call: TRBD1; j_call: TRBJ2-7; v_call: TRBV5-1; cdr3_nt: TGCGCCAGCAGCTCCAAGGGGGGACAGGGAGTTTCCTTCTACGAGCAGTACTTC; cdr3_aa: CASSSKGGQGVSFYEQYF
clone_size: few; d_call: -; j_call: TRBJ2-7; v_call: TRBV7-9; cdr3_nt: TGTGCCAGCAGCTTATCTAGTAGCTCCTACGAGCAGTACTTC; cdr3_aa: CASSLSSSSYEQYF
clone_size: few; d_call: -; j_call: TRBJ2-7; v_call: TRBV13; cdr3_nt: TGTGCCAGCAGCTTAGTTGGCGAGGGGAAGTACTTC; cdr3_aa: CASSLVGEGKYF
clone_size: -; d_call: -; j_call: TRBJ1-6; v_call: TRBV4-1; cdr3_nt: TGCGCCAGCAGCCAGGGTTTGGCTGGAGGGTATTCACCCCTCCACTTT; cdr3_aa: CASSQGLAGGYSPLHF
clone_size: few; d_call: TRBD2; j_call: TRBJ2-3; v_call: TRBV7-9; cdr3_nt: TGTGCCAGCAGTCCCGGGACTAGCGGTGGAGATACGCAGTATTTT; cdr3_aa: CASSPGTSGGDTQYF
clone_size: -; d_call: -; j_call: TRBJ1-2; v_call: TRBV6-5; cdr3_nt: TGTGCCAGCACGCCAGGGTATTATGGCTACACCTTC; cdr3_aa: CASTPGYYGYTF
clone_size: few; d_call: -; j_call: TRBJ1-4; v_call: TRBV29-1; cdr3_nt: TGCGCGGGCCGGACTAATGAAAAACTGTTTTTT; cdr3_aa: CAGRTNEKLFF
clone_size: few; d_call: -; j_call: TRBJ1-1; v_call: TRBV7-9; cdr3_nt: TGTGCCAGCAGCTTAGCGGGGAACACTGAAGCTTTCTTT; cdr3_aa: CASSLAGNTEAFF
clone_size: -; d_call: TRBD2; j_call: TRBJ2-3; v_call: TRBV9; cdr3_nt: TGTGCCAGCAGCGCACTAGCGGGGGGAAATACGCAGTATTTT; cdr3_aa: CASSALAGGNTQYF
clone_size: few; d_call: -; j_call: TRBJ2-7; v_call: TRBV4-2; cdr3_nt: TGTGCCAGCAGCCAGCCAGGGGTCGAGCAGTACTTC; cdr3_aa: CASSQPGVEQYF
clone_size: few; d_call: TRBD2; j_call: TRBJ2-1; v_call: TRBV4-2; cdr3_nt: TGTGCCAGCAGCCCCACGCGGGGGGGCGGTGAGCAGTTCTTC; cdr3_aa: CASSPTRGGGEQFF
clone_size: -; d_call: TRBD2; j_call: TRBJ2-1; v_call: TRBV19; cdr3_nt: TGTGCCAGTAGTATAGTAGGACTAGCGGGGAACTACAATGAGCAGTTCTTC; cdr3_aa: CASSIVGLAGNYNEQFF
clone_size: -; d_call: -; j_call: TRBJ2-7; v_call: TRBV5-1; cdr3_nt: TGCGCCAGCAGCTGGGGCAAGCCCCCCTACGAGCAGTACTTC; cdr3_aa: CASSWGKPPYEQYF
clone_size: few; d_call: -; j_call: TRBJ1-3; v_call: TRBV7-8; cdr3_nt: TGTGCCAGCAGCCCGTTTGAAAACACCATATATTTT; cdr3_aa: CASSPFENTIYF
clone_size: -; d_call: -; j_call: TRBJ1-6; v_call: TRBV5-8; cdr3_nt: TGTGCCAGCAGCCCCCCCAGTTGGGACTATTTCAATTCACCCCTCCACTTT; cdr3_aa: CASSPPSWDYFNSPLHF
clone_size: few; d_call: -; j_call: TRBJ1-1; v_call: TRBV6-4; cdr3_nt: TGTGCCAGCAGGAATTACGAGAACACTGAAGCTTTCTTT; cdr3_aa: CASRNYENTEAFF
clone_size: few; d_call: -; j_call: TRBJ2-5; v_call: TRBV6-1; cdr3_nt: TGTGCCAGCAGTGAAGGCGGGGTTGGAGAGACCCAGTACTTC; cdr3_aa: CASSEGGVGETQYF
clone_size: few; d_call: -; j_call: TRBJ2-1; v_call: TRBV19; cdr3_nt: TGTGCCAGTAGTACCTTGGACAGAGACTACAATGAGCAGTTCTTC; cdr3_aa: CASSTLDRDYNEQFF
clone_size: few; d_call: -; j_call: TRBJ2-1; v_call: TRBV15; cdr3_nt: TGTGCCACCAGCAGAGTCGGGGGCCCAGGGGGTGAGCAGTTCTTC; cdr3_aa: CATSRVGGPGGEQFF
clone_size: -; d_call: -; j_call: TRBJ2-1; v_call: TRBV6-5; cdr3_nt: TGTGCCAGCAGTTTTGGGACTGCAAACAATGAGCAGTTCTTC; cdr3_aa: CASSFGTANNEQFF
clone_size: -; d_call: -; j_call: TRBJ2-7; v_call: TRBV29-1; cdr3_nt: TGCAGCGTTGATACAGGAACCTACGAGCAGTACTTC; cdr3_aa: CSVDTGTYEQYF
clone_size: few; d_call: -; j_call: TRBJ1-6; v_call: TRBV23-1; cdr3_nt: TGCGCCAGCAGTCAAGTTATGTCTCCTGACGGCGAGGGTAATTCACCCCTCCACTTT; cdr3_aa: CASSQVMSPDGEGNSPLHF
clone_size: -; d_call: TRBD2; j_call: TRBJ2-1; v_call: TRBV7-9; cdr3_nt: TGTGCCAGCAGCCTAAGGCTAGCGGGGGACTACAATGAGCAGTTCTTC; cdr3_aa: CASSLRLAGDYNEQFF